This TCR beta chain was recovered during a study of blood T cell repertoires in COVID-19. Study details: Acute-phase and convalescent COVID-19 samples originated in the United States, Italy and Spain.

This clone was observed a single time. Method: immunoSEQ multiplex PCR; TCRdb's copy keeps in-frame clones and lacks some. The data hold about 250,000 clones, with about nine tenths observed a single time. This study enrolled people aged roughly 18 to 89 from around 26 US geographic areas. Allocation to cohorts depended on clinical history reported by the participants. Sequencing input: PBMCs or T cells enriched from blood (not recorded which). This receptor was taken from a man in his forties who had recovered from COVID-19.

The CDR3 loop reads CASSLAGQIVGSSYEQYF. In nucleotides, the CDR3 is TGCGCCAGCAGCCTGGCCGGTCAGATTGTCGGGAGTTCCTACGAGCAGTACTTC. The chain is built from TRBV5-1 and TRBJ2-7; tentative D call: TRBD2 (6 bases). The CDR3 has 18 residues. Germline-derived CDR1 and CDR2 are SGHRS and YFSETQ. V lost 4 bases to trimming and J lost 1 base, with 24 bases between them.